Presented here are 28 T cell receptor beta chains from one specimen sequenced in a study of blood T cell repertoires in COVID-19. The method was immunoSEQ multiplex PCR; TCRdb's version includes in-frame clones alone and lacks a portion of them. The sample lists around 60,000 clones; around nine tenths were seen once. Sequencing was done on a sample of peripheral blood. The receptors originated from a woman in her sixties or seventies with active COVID-19.

The rearrangement joins TRBV5-6 to TRBJ1-5, with a possible D match to TRBD1 (5 bases). Trimming cost V 1 base and J 6 bases, with 5 bases left between them. CDR1 and CDR2 from the germline V gene are SGHDT and YYEEEE. The CDR3 totals 12 residues. For the CDR3, the DNA is TGTGCCAGCAGCTTGAGGGGTCAGCCCCAGCATTTT. It encodes CASSLRGQPQHF.

V is TRBV27 and J is TRBJ2-3; D remains ambiguous. The CDR3 spans 15 residues. The V end lost 3 bases, the J end lost 1 base, and 11 bases lay between the germline ends. In germline, CDR1 is MNHEY, CDR2 SMNVEV (reference sequence). CDR3 region: CASSFVFLGTDTQYF. As DNA, the CDR3 is TGTGCCAGCAGTTTCGTTTTCCTCGGCACAGATACGCAGTATTTT.

This chain links TRBV7-2 with TRBJ2-1; 7 bases match TRBD2. Germline CDR1 SGHTA, CDR2 FQGNSA. CDR3 length: 14 amino acids. The V segment lost 6 bases and the J segment 8 bases; nucleotides outside the gene matches: 10. Here the CDR3 DNA reads TGTGCCAGCAGTAGGGCGGGGGAGGGCTATGAGCAGTTCTTC. Residues: CASSRAGEGYEQFF.

The chain recombines TRBV7-3 with TRBJ2-5, with 9 bases aligning to TRBD2. CDR3 size: 14 residues. The V gene's germline CDR1 is SGHTA and CDR2 FQGTGA. The ends lost 5 bases at V and 2 bases at J; junction bases unmatched: 3. The chain's CDR3 is CASSNSGGQETQYF. For the CDR3, the DNA is TGTGCCAGCAGCAATAGCGGGGGTCAAGAGACCCAGTACTTC.

The rearrangement links TRBV6-6 to TRBJ2-2, with a weak D call TRBD2 (6 bases). Germline CDR1 is MNHNY and CDR2 is SVGAGI (reference sequence). CDR3 length: 17 residues. V was cut by 5 bases and J by 3 bases, with 19 bases left in between. CDR3 sequence: CASSQVSVLADTGELFF. CDR3 sequence (DNA): TGTGCCAGCAGTCAGGTTTCGGTTTTAGCGGACACCGGGGAGCTGTTTTTT.

The rearrangement links TRBV18 to TRBJ1-5, with D possibly TRBD1 on 5 matching bases. Germline loops: CDR1 KGHSH, CDR2 LQKENI. The CDR3 consists of 15 residues. The V and J ends lost 8 bases and 2 bases respectively, with 16 bases between them. CDR3: CASGERRGGNQPQHF. The CDR3 DNA sequence: TGTGCCAGCGGTGAGCGGAGGGGCGGCAATCAGCCCCAGCATTTT.

The J gene is TRBJ2-1, the V gene TRBV7-9, with D possibly matching TRBD2 (6 bases). Germline V CDR1 and CDR2: SEHNR, FQNEAQ (reference sequence). V shed 0 bases and J shed 4 bases, with 7 bases lying between them. The CDR3 contains 14 residues. The CDR3 DNA is TGTGCCAGCAGCTTAGCGGGGGGTTACAATGAGCAGTTCTTC. It encodes CASSLAGGYNEQFF. Variable domain in full (rest from reference TRBV7-9 and TRBJ2-1): DTGVSQNPRHKITKRGQNVTFRCDPISEHNRLYWYRQTLGQGPEFLTYFQNEAQLEKSRLLSDRFSAERPKGSFSTLEIQRTEQGDSAMYLCASSLAGGYNEQFFGPGTRLTVL.

The CDR3 bases are TGTGCCAGCAGCTTATTGCGGGGGCAGCAAGAGACCCAGTACTTC. It encodes CASSLLRGQQETQYF. This chain joins TRBV7-8 and TRBJ2-5; D may be TRBD2 (7 bases). The CDR3 totals 15 residues. Looked up from germline, CDR1 is SGHVS and CDR2 is FQNEAQ. V shed 2 bases and J shed 2 bases, with 12 bases lying between them.

This chain uses TRBV7-3 with TRBJ2-2; D not certain. The CDR3 is made up of 15 amino acids. Germline CDR1 SGHTA, CDR2 FQGTGA. Trimming stripped 5 bases from V and 6 bases from J, with 16 bases between. The DNA of the CDR3 is TGTGCCAGCAGCCCCGGGTTCTCCGCGGCCGGGGAGCTGTTTTTT. Its protein product is CASSPGFSAAGELFF.

The V gene is TRBV9, the J gene TRBJ1-1; D not resolved. CDR1 and CDR2 from the germline V gene are SGDLS and YYNGEE. V shed 1 base and J shed 1 base, with 8 bases lying between them. This CDR3 has 14 residues. The CDR3 nucleotides read TGTGCCAGCAGCGTACTGAGCGGGAACACTGAAGCTTTCTTT. Its translation is CASSVLSGNTEAFF. Complete variable domain (other parts from reference TRBV9 and TRBJ1-1): DSGVTQTPKHLITATGQRVTLRCSPRSGDLSVYWYQQSLDQGLQFLIQYYNGEERAKGNILERFSAQQFPDLHSELNLSSLELGDSALYFCASSVLSGNTEAFFGQGTRLTVV.

The J gene is TRBJ2-1, the V gene TRBV5-1; 7 nucleotides align to TRBD1. The germline gives CDR1 SGHRS, CDR2 YFSETQ. There are 13 residues in the CDR3. The junction had 0 bases not matched to a gene; V was cut back by 0 bases and J by 6 bases. CDR3 in amino acids: CASSLGQGNEQFF. In nucleotides, the CDR3 is TGCGCCAGCAGCTTGGGACAGGGCAATGAGCAGTTCTTC.

V gene TRBV10-2 combines with J gene TRBJ2-1, with 7 bases aligning to TRBD2. Looked up from germline, CDR1 is WSHSY and CDR2 is SAAADI. V trimming: 4 bases; J trimming: 6 bases; junction bases outside the gene matches: 6. The CDR3 has 14 amino acids. The CDR3 coding sequence is TGCGCCAGCAGTGTTGCGGGGGATCGCAATGAGCAGTTCTTC. This sequence encodes CASSVAGDRNEQFF.

The J gene is TRBJ2-3, the V gene TRBV13; 9 positions match TRBD2. CDR1 and CDR2 (germline): PRHDT, FYEKMQ (reference sequence). Trimming removed 3 bases from V and 0 bases from J; junction bases left unmatched: 7. The CDR3 runs to 17 residues. The CDR3 DNA is TGTGCCAGCAGCTTGGGGCGGGGGGGCGTTAGCACAGATACGCAGTATTTT. The encoded protein is CASSLGRGGVSTDTQYF.

This clone came up once. An end of the junction differs from the germline gene, which may be a read error. J is TRBJ2-5 and V is TRBV11-2, with 7 bases fitting TRBD1. CDR1 and CDR2 from the germline V gene are SGHAT and FQNNGV. The CDR3 is made up of 15 amino acids. CDR3 in amino acids: CASSPTGFAQEAQYF. CDR3 nucleotides: TGTGCCAGCAGCCCGACAGGGTTCGCCCAAGAGGCCCAGTACTTC.

The chain uses TRBV3-1 (or the pseudogene TRBV3-2) and TRBJ2-3, with 9 bases lining up with TRBD1. CDR3 length: 18 amino acids. Germline V gene data show CDR1 as LGHDT and CDR2 as YNNKEL (reference sequence). With 4 bases clipped from V and 2 bases from J, the junction kept 13 bases outside the gene matches. The CDR3 spells CASSRSGTGFASTDTQYF. The CDR3 DNA sequence: TGTGCCAGCAGCCGGTCCGGGACAGGGTTCGCCTCCACAGATACGCAGTATTTT.

V usage is TRBV11-2 and J usage is TRBJ2-7; TRBD2 aligns across 8 bases. Germline V CDR1 and CDR2: SGHAT, FQNNGV. CDR3 length: 14 amino acids. Losses at the gene ends were 3 bases for V and 7 bases for J; bases not matched to a gene: 8. CDR3 region: CASSFSGVPREQYF. CDR3 DNA sequence: TGTGCCAGCAGCTTTAGCGGGGTGCCTAGAGAGCAGTACTTC. Complete variable domain (other parts from reference TRBV11-2 and TRBJ2-7): EAGVAQSPRYKIIEKRQSVAFWCNPISGHATLYWYQQILGQGPKLLIQFQNNGVVDDSQLPKDRFSAERLKGVDSTLKIQPAKLEDSAVYLCASSFSGVPREQYFGPGTRLTVT.

The chain carries TRBV5-6 and TRBJ2-3, with D possibly being TRBD2 (6 bases). Germline V gene data show CDR1 as SGHDT and CDR2 as YYEEEE. V lost 4 bases to trimming and J lost 2 bases, with 8 bases between them. The CDR3 covers 13 residues. As DNA, the CDR3 is TGTGCCAGCAGCCGGGGGAACACAGATACGCAGTATTTT. It is translated as CASSRGNTDTQYF.

The chain carries TRBV7-9 and TRBJ1-1, with 10 positions matching TRBD1. Trimming removed 6 bases from V and 4 bases from J; junction bases left unmatched: 14. Germline lookup yields CDR1 SEHNR and CDR2 FQNEAQ (reference sequence). This CDR3 is built from 17 residues. CDR3 nucleotide sequence: TGTGCCAGCAGGTTGACAGGGGGCAAGTGGATGGGCACTGAAGCTTTCTTT. It codes for CASRLTGGKWMGTEAFF.

This rearrangement joins TRBV3-1 (or the pseudogene TRBV3-2) to TRBJ1-1; D possibly corresponds to TRBD1 (5 bases). The germline V gene encodes CDR1 LGHDT and CDR2 YNNKEL (reference sequence). Trimming cost V 2 bases and J 7 bases, with 14 bases left between them. The CDR3 runs 14 residues. The CDR3 nucleotides read TGTGCCAGCAGCCAAAAAGGCGGGGGAGGTGAAGCTTTCTTT. It codes for CASSQKGGGGEAFF.

The chain couples TRBV4-1 to TRBJ2-1; a possible D gene is TRBD1 (5 bases). There are 16 residues in the CDR3. V was trimmed by 1 base and J by 0 bases, leaving 10 bases between them. The V gene's germline CDR1 is MGHRA and CDR2 YSYEKL. This CDR3 reads CASSQVPGCSYNEQFF. The CDR3 DNA follows: TGCGCCAGCAGCCAAGTACCAGGGTGCTCCTACAATGAGCAGTTCTTC.

This clone was recorded only once. The chain has TRBV7-3 and TRBJ1-2; the match to TRBD1 covers 11 bases. This CDR3 comprises 16 residues. J lost 8 bases, V lost 8 bases, and 16 bases had no gene match. Germline-derived CDR1 and CDR2 are SGHTA and FQGTGA. Here the CDR3 DNA reads TGTGCCAGCCGCGCGGCGGGGACAGGGGGAGCTGGAGGCTACACCTTC. Its translation is CASRAAGTGGAGGYTF.

The chain couples TRBV2 to TRBJ1-2; 7 bases line up with TRBD1. CDR1 and CDR2 from the germline V gene are SNHLY and FYNNEI. This CDR3 spans 13 amino acids. Unmatched junction bases numbered 7, after V lost 6 bases and J lost 6 bases. CDR3 sequence (DNA): TGTGCCAGCAGAAAGGGGACAGATGATGGCTACACCTTC. This translates into CASRKGTDDGYTF.

The J gene is TRBJ2-3, the V gene TRBV7-2; D gene uncertain. From germline, CDR1 is SGHTA and CDR2 FQGNSA. The CDR3 has 13 amino acids. Trimming removed 0 bases from V and 4 bases from J, with 5 bases in between. The CDR3 DNA sequence: TGTGCCAGCAGCTTAGCGGGCCCAGATACGCAGTATTTT. Its translation: CASSLAGPDTQYF.

The chain has TRBV11-2 and TRBJ2-1; the match to TRBD2 covers 13 bases. This CDR3 has 17 residues. The J segment lost 7 bases and the V segment lost 5 bases, leaving 11 bases of the junction unmatched. The germline CDR1 and CDR2 sequences are SGHAT and FQNNGV. The CDR3 coding sequence is TGTGCCAGCAGCCTTAGGCGACTAGCGGGGGGCCTTAATGAGCAGTTCTTC. Its protein is CASSLRRLAGGLNEQFF.

The rearrangement links TRBV12-3 or TRBV12-4 to TRBJ1-4; D remains ambiguous. The ends were cut back, 4 bases at V and 8 bases at J, with 11 bases in the middle. The CDR3 runs 13 residues. CDR3 coding DNA: TGTGCCAGCAGTTACACAAACGGGGAAAAACTGTTTTTT. This translates into CASSYTNGEKLFF.

The V and J genes are TRBV5-1 and TRBJ1-1, with a possible D match to TRBD1 (5 bases). CDR3 size: 14 residues. Germline CDR1 SGHRS, CDR2 YFSETQ. The V and J ends lost 0 bases and 3 bases respectively, with 9 bases between them. The CDR3 protein is CASSLGAGDTEAFF. In nucleotides, the CDR3 is TGCGCCAGCAGCTTGGGAGCGGGGGACACTGAAGCTTTCTTT.

The CDR3 reads CASSPQWARENYGYTF. As DNA, the CDR3 is TGTGCCAGCAGCCCTCAGTGGGCCAGAGAGAACTATGGCTACACCTTC. The V gene is TRBV6-2 or TRBV6-3, the J gene TRBJ1-2; D unresolved. CDR3 length: 16 residues. Per germline, CDR1 MNHEY and CDR2 SVGEGT. With 6 bases removed from V and 2 bases from J, the gap between germline ends came to 19 bases.

The rearrangement links TRBV5-8 to TRBJ1-4; 7 bases agree with TRBD1. The CDR3 contains 14 residues. V lost 0 bases, J lost 7 bases, and 3 bases stayed unmatched. In germline, CDR1 is SGHTS, CDR2 YDEGEE. The CDR3 DNA sequence: TGTGCCAGCAGCTTGGGACAGGGAGGTGAAAAACTGTTTTTT. This translates into CASSLGQGGEKLFF. The full variable domain, in which reference TRBV5-8 and TRBJ1-4 provide the parts outside the CDR3, is EAGVTQSPTHLIKTRGQQATLRCSPISGHTSVYWYQQALGLGLQFLLWYDEGEERNRGNFPPRFSGRQFPNYSSELNVNALELEDSALYLCASSLGQGGEKLFFGSGTQLSVL.